Detailed here is one T cell receptor beta chain. Its antigen is unknown. One end of the junction fails to match germline, which may point to a read error. The data derive from a study of T-cell memory formation after mild COVID-19. The CDR3 has 15 amino acids. Germline assignment: CDR1 SGHDT and CDR2 YYEEEE. TCRdb reanalysed the 5' RACE reads using MiXCR and keeps one entry per CDR3 protein. The sample consists of approximately 410,000 distinct CDR3 sequences, more than 20% of them appearing once. Regarding the study as a whole: Clones shrinking between day 15 and 85 showed a balanced CD4/CD8 split, and those that grew later tilted toward CD4+.

The chain carries TRBV5-6 and TRBJ1-2; possible D gene TRBD1, 5 bases. The sequence was obtained from an adult woman who had mild COVID-19 (a few samples of this study predate the infection). Cell type and time point are not known. The sample taken for sequencing was PBMCs or a T cell subset sorted from them (not recorded which). CDR3 nucleotides: TGTGCCAGCAGCCCGACAGAGAAAGGTGGCTATAGCTACACCTTC. Amino acids: CASSPTEKGGYSYTF. The full variable domain, its missing parts supplied by reference TRBV5-6 and TRBJ1-2, is DAGVTQSPTHLIKTRGQQVTLRCSPKSGHDTVSWYQQALGQGPQFIFQYYEEEERQRGNFPDRFSGHQFPNYSSELNVNALLLGDSALYLCASSPTEKGGYSYTFGSGTRLTVV.